The entry below gives a single T cell receptor beta chain sequence along with its context. Its antigen remains undetermined. The input lacks base qualities; no much larger clone sits a single base away. Genomic DNA was isolated from the sorted cells so that the TCRbeta CDR3 region could be sequenced. TCRbeta CDR3 regions were sequenced using the immunoSEQ Assay. TCRdb took over this immuneACCESS table, retaining in-frame rearrangements with V and J assigned. Such tables are incomplete; in checked studies, under half of the missing clones stem from an unresolved V gene, and the remainder is unexplained. The sample has 40,000 or so clones on record, 82% of them singletons. In total, the top ten clones hold around 20% of the sample. The data belong to a study of OX40 agonist ivuxolimab in advanced cancers. As for the study more broadly: Ivuxolimab was an agonistic, fully human IgG2 monoclonal antibody directed against OX40 (CD134), a costimulatory receptor. Among the 52 dose-escalation patients, around 20 had hepatocellular carcinoma, roughly 15 melanoma, 9 renal cell carcinoma and 9 head and neck cancer. The paper covers the monotherapy dose-escalation part of the phase I ivuxolimab trial, which included N of about 50 patients. The purpose of peripheral TCRbeta sequencing was to test whether ivuxolimab changed TCR sequence diversity and led to clonal T-cell expansion. Intravenous ivuxolimab was administered to patients every 2 weeks at six dose levels: 0.01, 0.1, 0.3, 1.5, 3 and 10 mg/kg. Patients were allowed to have had prior anti-PD-1, anti-PD-L1 or anti-CTLA-4 therapy, and around 43% of the dose-escalation patients had been treated with checkpoint inhibitors. In the dose-escalation cohort, over 65% of patients were male, and the mean age was approximately 64 years, with a range of about 23 to 85. Partial responses were achieved by three dose-escalation patients, of whom one had hepatocellular carcinoma and two had cutaneous melanoma. What the work shows at the level of the full study, not this receptor alone: Which antigens the clonally expanded peripheral T cells were specific for was not determined. At doses from 0.1 to 3.0 mg/kg, clonal expansion was seen in both CD4+ and CD8+ blood T cells between baseline and week 6. Low levels of normalized T-cell clonal expansion were also seen in some patients who did not respond. In partial responders in the 0.1-3.0 mg/kg groups, normalized peripheral clonal expansion was found to be among the lowest, especially among CD8+ T cells. After ivuxolimab, expanded clones were on average more numerous among CD8+ T cells than among CD4+ T cells.

The V and J ends are trimmed by 4 bases and 3 bases, leaving 21 bases between them. CDR1 SGHDN and CDR2 FVKESK are derived from the germline V gene. The CDR3 covers 18 residues, taking in both the cysteine and the phenylalanine. The sequence is cut down to CDR3 DNA, 54 bases in frame from base 1. Patients with autoimmune disease history or receiving systemic immunosuppression were excluded from the trial. Peripheral blood for TCR sequencing was drawn from every dose cohort at baseline, at cycle 4 day 1 and at cycle 7 day 1. Samples came from an open-label, multicenter, first-in-human phase I dose-escalation trial of ivuxolimab. Adults with locally advanced or metastatic head and neck squamous cell, hepatocellular, melanoma or renal cell carcinoma were enrolled in the trial. Before TCR sequencing, CD4+ T cells and CD8+ T cells were sorted from peripheral blood as separate populations.

The sequence was obtained from an adult with an advanced solid tumor such as melanoma, head and neck, liver or kidney cancer. The source was CD4+ or CD8+ T cells sorted from blood, collected in a trial of the OX40 agonist ivuxolimab. The V gene is TRBV14 and the J gene is TRBJ2-2; the D gene could be either TRBD1 or TRBD2, each agreeing at 6 bases. The nucleotide sequence reads as follows: TGTGCCAGCAGCCGCAATTTAGGGGGGACGGACCACACCGGGGAGCTGTTTTTT. Translated, this is CASSRNLGGTDHTGELFF. With all but the CDR3 taken from the reference TRBV14 and TRBJ2-2 genes, the full variable domain is: EAGVTQFPSHSVIEKGQTVTLRCDPISGHDNLYWYRRVMGKEIKFLLHFVKESKQDESGMPNNRFLAERTGGTYSTLKVQPAELEDSGVYFCASSRNLGGTDHTGELFFGEGSRLTVL.